A single T cell receptor beta chain is shown here with its context. Clinical histories supplied by participants themselves formed the basis of cohort assignment. Measured with immunoSEQ multiplex PCR; TCRdb has only the in-frame clones, and not every one. This table holds under 250,000 clones, 82% found once. V dropped 1 base and J dropped 4 bases, with 12 bases sitting between them. The germline gives CDR1 SGHAT, CDR2 FQNNGV. The CDR3 spans 15 residues. This sample stems from a study of blood T cell repertoires in COVID-19. Study summary: Researchers got acute and convalescent COVID-19 samples from the United States, Italy and Spain. PBMCs, B-cell-depleted T cells, or T cells provided the cDNA or gDNA that made up the material.

The clonotype comes from a woman in her sixties who had recovered from COVID-19. V and J are TRBV11-2 and TRBJ2-3, with D perhaps TRBD2 (6 bases). The sample was PBMCs or T cells enriched from blood (not recorded which). The CDR3 DNA reads as TGTGCCAGCAGCTTAGTAGGAGGGAGCTCAGATACGCAGTATTTT. Its protein product is CASSLVGGSSDTQYF.